The clone carrying this TCR beta chain was seen many times. Its antigen is currently unknown. CDR3 size: 15 residues. V lost 7 bases and J 0 bases, leaving 13 bases between the germline ends. The CDR3 regions of TCR beta were amplified from RNA transcripts. The study used the HTBI primer set for a first-round RT-PCR of the TCR CDR3. TCRdb reprocessed the multiplex PCR reads with MiXCR, giving one entry per CDR3 protein. The profile shows roughly 720,000 distinct CDR3 sequences, 17% of them singletons. This sample stems from a study of T cells in Graves' hyperthyroidism and ophthalmopathy. Whole-study results and caveats: Appearing also in blood were most of the thyroid clonotypes expanded above 0.001.

The sample consisted of blood. The chain has TRBV12-3 or TRBV12-4 and TRBJ2-1, with a weak D call TRBD1 (5 bases). This receptor was obtained from a man aged 50 to 59 with Graves' hyperthyroidism. The CDR3 sequence: CASTLDRSSYNEQFF. The CDR3, as DNA: TGTGCCAGCACTCTAGACAGAAGCTCCTACAATGAGCAGTTCTTC.